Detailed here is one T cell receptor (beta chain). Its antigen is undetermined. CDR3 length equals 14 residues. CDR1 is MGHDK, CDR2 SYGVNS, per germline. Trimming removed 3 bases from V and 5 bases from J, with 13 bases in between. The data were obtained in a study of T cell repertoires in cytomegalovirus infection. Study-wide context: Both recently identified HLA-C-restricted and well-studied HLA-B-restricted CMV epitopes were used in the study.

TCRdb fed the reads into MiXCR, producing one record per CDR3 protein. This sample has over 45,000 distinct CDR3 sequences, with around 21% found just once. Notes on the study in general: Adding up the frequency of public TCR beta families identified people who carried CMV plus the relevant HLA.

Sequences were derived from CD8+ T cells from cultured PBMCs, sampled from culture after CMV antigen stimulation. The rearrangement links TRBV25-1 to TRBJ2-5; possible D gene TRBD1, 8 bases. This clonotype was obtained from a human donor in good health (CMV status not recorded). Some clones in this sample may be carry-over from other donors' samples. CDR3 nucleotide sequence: TGTGCCAGCAGTGAGGACAGGGAGGGGGAGACCCAGTACTTC. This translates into CASSEDREGETQYF.